This TCR beta chain stems from a study of T cell clonality in common variable immunodeficiency. Study-wide points: Fewer deletions and N-nucleotide insertions were reportedly seen in common variable immunodeficiency TCR beta sequences.

All CVID subjects were on immunoglobulin replacement for at least one year. The CDR3 loop spans 15 amino acids. From germline, CDR1 is LNHDA and CDR2 SQIVND (reference sequence). V lost 1 base and J 3 bases, leaving 12 bases between the germline ends. This clone was observed a handful of times. Its antigen is unidentified. The sequenced fragment ends 3 residues before the CDR3 boundary, so the rest is inferred from the germline J gene. Only in-frame clones appear in the TCRdb table, and some are missing; sequencing was by immunoSEQ multiplex PCR. The sample counts roughly 33,000 clones, none seen once; the ten largest own 5% to 7%.

The chain carries TRBV19 and TRBJ1-2; D might be TRBD1 (6 bases). Input material: peripheral blood mononuclear cells. The receptor was isolated from a human donor with common variable immunodeficiency. The sequenced part of the CDR3 DNA is TGTGCCAGTAGTATAGTCGCGGGGGCCGACTATGGC. Protein product: CASSIVAGADYG. The full CDR3 sequence reads CASSIVAGADYGYTF.